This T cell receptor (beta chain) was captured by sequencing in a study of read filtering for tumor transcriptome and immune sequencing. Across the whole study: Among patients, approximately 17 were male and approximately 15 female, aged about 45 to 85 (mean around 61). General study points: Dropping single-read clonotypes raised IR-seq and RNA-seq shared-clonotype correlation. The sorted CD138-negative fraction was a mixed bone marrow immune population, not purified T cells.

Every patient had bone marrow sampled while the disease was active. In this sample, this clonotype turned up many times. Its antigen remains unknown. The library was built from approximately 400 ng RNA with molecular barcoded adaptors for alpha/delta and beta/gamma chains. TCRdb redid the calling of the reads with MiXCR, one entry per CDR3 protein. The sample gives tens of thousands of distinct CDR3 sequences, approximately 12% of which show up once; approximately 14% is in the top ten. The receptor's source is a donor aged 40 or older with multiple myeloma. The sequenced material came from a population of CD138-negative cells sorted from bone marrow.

Here the CDR3 reads CASSQELAGGDEQFF. The CDR3, as DNA: TGCGCCAGCAGCCAAGAACTAGCGGGAGGAGATGAGCAGTTCTTC. J is TRBJ2-1 and V is TRBV4-3; TRBD2 matches at 12 bases. With 0 bases clipped from V and 8 bases from J, the junction kept 2 bases outside the gene matches. Looked up from germline, CDR1 is LGHNA and CDR2 is YSLEER. The CDR3 contains 15 residues.